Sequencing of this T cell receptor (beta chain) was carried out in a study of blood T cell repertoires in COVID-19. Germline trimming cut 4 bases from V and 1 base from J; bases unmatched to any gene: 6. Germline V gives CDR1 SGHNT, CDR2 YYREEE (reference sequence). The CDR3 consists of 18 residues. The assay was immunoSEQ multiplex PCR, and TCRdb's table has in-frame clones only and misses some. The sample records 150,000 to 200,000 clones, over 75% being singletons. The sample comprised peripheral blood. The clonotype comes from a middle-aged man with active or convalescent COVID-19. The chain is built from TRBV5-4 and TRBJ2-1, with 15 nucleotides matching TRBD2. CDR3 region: CASSAGLAGGLSYNEQFF. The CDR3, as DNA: TGTGCCAGCAGCGCGGGACTAGCGGGGGGTCTATCCTACAATGAGCAGTTCTTC.